The rows below give T cell receptor beta chains drawn from one sample of a study of T cell clonotyping in hematopoietic cell transplantation. Clones were sequenced by immunoSEQ multiplex PCR, and TCRdb holds only the in-frame ones, with some missing. The sample lists about 14,000 clones, about 93% occurring once. Source: PBMCs, taken 30 days after allogeneic stem cell transplant. All receptors derive from a male patient aged 60-69 years who had an allogeneic stem cell transplant from an unrelated donor, so the T cells may come from the graft donor. Some clones in this sample may be carry-over from other donors' samples. CDR3s include the opening cysteine and the closing phenylalanine or tryptophan. The D gene is left open where the match is weak. Size is stated for part of the rows, as once, few or many counts, or as a class when the clone is expanded.

V gene,D gene,clone size,J gene,CDR3 protein,CDR3 DNA
TRBV6-6,NA,NA,TRBJ1-5,CASSYSTQPQHF,TGTGCCAGCAGTTACTCGACGCAGCCCCAGCATTTT
TRBV5-8,TRBD1,NA,TRBJ1-1,CASSPDRGNTEAFF,TGTGCCAGCAGCCCGGACAGGGGAAACACTGAAGCTTTCTTT
TRBV18,NA,NA,TRBJ2-3,CASSPLLTTDTQYF,TGTGCCAGCTCACCACTACTAACCACAGATACGCAGTATTTT
TRBV30,TRBD1,NA,TRBJ1-1,CAWSGDRVHTEAFF,TGTGCCTGGAGTGGGGACAGGGTGCACACTGAAGCTTTCTTT
TRBV2,TRBD2,NA,TRBJ2-7,CASSPTYYTAGYYEQYF,TGTGCCAGCAGTCCGACGTATTATACAGCGGGATACTACGAGCAGTACTTC
TRBV7-8,NA,NA,TRBJ1-1,CASSLVRGQANTEAFF,TGTGCCAGCAGCTTAGTCAGGGGTCAGGCCAACACTGAAGCTTTCTTT
TRBV12-5,TRBD2,few,TRBJ2-3,CASGPGTSGATDTQYF,TGTGCTAGTGGCCCCGGGACTAGCGGGGCCACAGATACGCAGTATTTT
TRBV6-5,NA,NA,TRBJ1-2,CASSYLGQTYGYTF,TGTGCCAGCAGTTACTTAGGACAGACCTATGGCTACACCTTC
TRBV6-1,NA,NA,TRBJ1-5,CASSVPRGQARGQPQHF,TGTGCCAGCAGTGTTCCGCGGGGCCAGGCCAGAGGTCAGCCCCAGCATTTT
TRBV5-6,NA,NA,TRBJ2-1,CASSLATPKDEQFF,TGTGCCAGCAGCTTGGCCACCCCTAAGGATGAGCAGTTCTTC
TRBV19,NA,NA,TRBJ2-3,CASSIGGVSTDTQYF,TGTGCCAGTAGTATTGGAGGGGTTAGCACAGATACGCAGTATTTT
TRBV30,NA,NA,TRBJ1-4,CAWSGDNEKLFF,TGTGCCTGGAGCGGCGATAATGAAAAACTGTTTTTT
TRBV5-1,TRBD2,NA,TRBJ2-3,CASSLIAGGSTDTQYF,TGCGCCAGCAGCTTAATAGCGGGGGGCAGCACAGATACGCAGTATTTT
TRBV30,NA,NA,TRBJ1-3,CASNRDGSGNTIYF,TGTGCCAGCAACAGGGATGGCTCTGGAAACACCATATATTTT
TRBV2,NA,NA,TRBJ1-5,CASRRSSNQPQHF,TGTGCCAGCAGAAGGAGTAGCAATCAGCCCCAGCATTTT
TRBV29-1,TRBD1,NA,TRBJ1-1,CSVLEQGQNTEAFF,TGCAGCGTTCTAGAACAGGGGCAAAACACTGAAGCTTTCTTT
TRBV2,NA,NA,TRBJ1-4,CASSEGVGASEKLFF,TGTGCCAGCAGTGAGGGAGTGGGGGCGAGTGAAAAACTGTTTTTT
TRBV27,TRBD2,NA,TRBJ2-7,CASRLTSRAYEQYF,TGTGCCAGCAGATTGACTAGCAGAGCCTACGAGCAGTACTTC
TRBV2,TRBD1,NA,TRBJ1-1,CASSDFGQGAEAFF,TGTGCCAGCAGTGATTTTGGACAGGGGGCTGAAGCTTTCTTT
TRBV5-6,NA,once,TRBJ2-7,CASSYPHGGSYEQYF,TGTGCCAGCAGTTACCCCCACGGCGGGTCGTACGAGCAGTACTTC
TRBV4-1,NA,NA,TRBJ1-2,CASSPGLVYGYTF,TGCGCCAGCAGCCCAGGGCTGGTATATGGCTACACCTTC
TRBV7-9,TRBD1,NA,TRBJ1-3,CASSFRDRGENTIYF,TGTGCCAGCAGCTTCCGGGACAGGGGAGAAAACACCATATATTTT
TRBV27,NA,NA,TRBJ1-2,CASSSPPRGAGGSWGYTF,TGTGCCAGCAGTTCCCCCCCGCGGGGCGCTGGGGGGTCGTGGGGCTACACCTTC
TRBV27,NA,once,TRBJ2-7,CASSSREPYEQYF,TGTGCCAGCAGTTCCCGGGAGCCCTACGAGCAGTACTTC
TRBV25-1,TRBD1,NA,TRBJ1-1,CASSETGQGGEAFF,TGTGCCAGCAGTGAGACTGGACAGGGCGGTGAAGCTTTCTTT
TRBV19,NA,NA,TRBJ1-2,CASRTNRVVYGYTF,TGTGCCAGTAGAACAAACAGGGTCGTCTATGGCTACACCTTC
TRBV7-8,NA,NA,TRBJ2-5,CASSLDSQQETQYF,TGTGCCAGCAGCTTAGACAGCCAACAAGAGACCCAGTACTTC
TRBV2,NA,NA,TRBJ2-1,CASSSRPISSYNEQFF,TGTGCCAGCAGTTCTCGTCCGATAAGCTCCTACAATGAGCAGTTCTTC
TRBV29-1,TRBD1,NA,TRBJ1-1,CSVEADRGTEAFF,TGCAGCGTTGAAGCTGACAGGGGCACTGAAGCTTTCTTT
TRBV5-1,NA,NA,TRBJ2-7,CASSLDYGMGYEQYF,TGCGCCAGCAGCTTGGATTACGGGATGGGGTACGAGCAGTACTTC
TRBV6-4,NA,once,TRBJ1-2,CASSAGRGGYTF,TGTGCCAGCAGTGCGGGGAGAGGTGGCTACACCTTC
TRBV5-4,NA,NA,TRBJ2-5,CASGLRRDGETQYF,TGTGCCAGTGGACTACGACGGGACGGGGAGACCCAGTACTTC
TRBV6-4,TRBD2,NA,TRBJ2-1,CASSDSPSGGYNEQFF,TGTGCCAGCAGTGACTCGCCTAGCGGGGGATACAATGAGCAGTTCTTC
TRBV7-2,NA,NA,TRBJ2-2,CASSPRRWELFF,TGTGCCAGCAGCCCCCGTAGGTGGGAGCTGTTTTTT
TRBV7-9,NA,NA,TRBJ1-6,CASSLLSSPLHF,TGTGCCAGCAGCTTACTGAGCTCACCCCTCCACTTT